Following are 25 T cell receptor beta chains from one sample sequenced in a study of T cells of healthy individuals. MiXCR was run by TCRdb on the 5' RACE reads, yielding one entry per CDR3 protein. The sample contains around 63,000 distinct CDR3 sequences, 16% of which appear only once. These receptors all stem from a human donor in good health.

The sample holds many counts of this clonotype. The V and J genes are TRBV3-1 and TRBJ2-5; D is ambiguous. From germline, CDR1 is LGHDT and CDR2 YNNKEL (reference sequence). Trimming shortened V by 1 base and J by 6 bases, and 15 bases separated the two germline ends. This CDR3 is 15 amino acids long. The CDR3 loop is CASSQVIGPGKTQYF. CDR3 sequence (DNA): TGTGCCAGCAGCCAAGTAATCGGGCCCGGAAAGACCCAGTACTTC.

The rearrangement links TRBV20-1 to TRBJ2-4, with D hard to call. Trimming pared 6 bases from V and 5 bases from J, leaving 11 bases between. In germline, CDR1 is DFQATT, CDR2 SNEGSKA (reference sequence). The CDR3 totals 12 residues. The chain's CDR3 is CSAKEQENIQYF. The CDR3 DNA follows: TGCAGTGCCAAGGAACAAGAAAACATTCAGTACTTC.

This clonotype was observed a few times. The chain combines TRBV28 with TRBJ2-7; 7 nucleotides agree with TRBD1. The CDR3 extends over 14 amino acids. In germline, CDR1 is MDHEN, CDR2 SYDVKM. Trimming removed 3 bases from V and 2 bases from J; junction bases left unmatched: 4. The CDR3 bases are TGTGCCAGCAGTTTGCCCGACAGGGCCTACGAGCAGTACTTC. It codes for CASSLPDRAYEQYF.

The chain has TRBV6-2 or TRBV6-3 and TRBJ2-1, with D perhaps matching TRBD2 (5 bases). Trimming pared 5 bases from V and 11 bases from J, leaving 10 bases between. The CDR3 sequence is 11 residues long. The germline V gene encodes CDR1 MNHEY and CDR2 SVGEGT. CDR3 nucleotides: TGTGCCAGCAGTGGAACCGGGAAGCAGTTCTTC. It is translated as CASSGTGKQFF.

The chain employs TRBV20-1 and TRBJ2-1; 16 bases map to TRBD2. Germline values: CDR1 DFQATT, CDR2 SNEGSKA (reference sequence). The V gene end was trimmed by 0 bases and the J gene end by 0 bases; junction bases not matched to a gene: 11. CDR3 length: 21 residues. CDR3 coding DNA: TGCAGTGCTAGAGAGCCCCCTCCGGGACTAGCGGGAGGGGCCTCCTACAATGAGCAGTTCTTC. This encodes CSAREPPPGLAGGASYNEQFF.

This clonotype was seen at least ten times. The rearrangement links TRBV27 to TRBJ2-5; 8 bases fit TRBD2. This CDR3 has 14 residues. Trimming took 4 bases from V and 1 from J; bases not matched to a gene: 2. Germline lookup yields CDR1 MNHEY and CDR2 SMNVEV (reference sequence). The CDR3 nucleotides are TGTGCCAGCAGTTCGGGGGGGCCCCAAGAGACCCAGTACTTC. Amino acids: CASSSGGPQETQYF.

V is TRBV20-1 and J is TRBJ2-4; D is tentatively TRBD1 or TRBD2 (5 bases each). The CDR3 sequence is 16 residues long. V shed 6 bases and J shed 0 bases, with 18 bases lying between them. Germline CDR1 reads DFQATT; CDR2 reads SNEGSKA (reference sequence). CDR3 sequence (DNA): TGCAGTGCGAGACAGACTGGGGGATTAGCCAAAAACATTCAGTACTTC. This gives the protein CSARQTGGLAKNIQYF.

The chain combines TRBV19 with TRBJ2-3; D is undetermined. The CDR3 sequence is 15 residues long. The V and J ends lost 7 bases and 0 bases respectively, with 14 bases between them. CDR1 LNHDA and CDR2 SQIVND come from the germline V gene (reference sequence). In DNA, the CDR3 is TGTGCCAGTATCGTGGCATCATCTAGCACAGATACGCAGTATTTT. Its protein product is CASIVASSSTDTQYF.

The V call is TRBV4-1, the J call TRBJ2-7; 16 nucleotides match TRBD2. The CDR3 is made up of 20 amino acids. The germline V gene has CDR1 MGHRA and CDR2 YSYEKL. The V and J ends lost 3 bases and 0 bases, in that order; junction bases with no gene match: 11. Here the CDR3 DNA reads TGCGCCAGCAGCCAGGTGACGGGACTAGCGGGAGGGTACGGCTCCTACGAGCAGTACTTC. Its translation is CASSQVTGLAGGYGSYEQYF.

This clonotype has a count of ten or more. This CDR3 reads CASGFLNGYTF. The CDR3 bases are TGTGCTAGTGGTTTCCTGAATGGCTACACCTTC. The V gene is TRBV12-5, the J gene TRBJ1-2; unclear D gene. The germline gives CDR1 LGHNT, CDR2 FRNRAP. The CDR3 sequence is 11 residues long. With 3 bases removed from V and 6 bases from J, the gap between germline ends came to 5 bases. Combining the CDR3 with reference TRBV12-5 and TRBJ1-2 gives the whole variable domain DARVTQTPRHKVTEMGQEVTMRCQPILGHNTVFWYRQTMMQGLELLAYFRNRAPLDDSGMPKDRFSAEMPDATLATLKIQPSEPRDSAVYFCASGFLNGYTFGSGTRLTVV.

This clonotype showed up many times. The CDR3 nucleotides are TGCGCCAGCAGCTTGGTTGAGGCTAGCCCCGATGTCATTCAGTACTTC. Residues: CASSLVEASPDVIQYF. The V call is TRBV5-1, the J call TRBJ2-4; weak D call: TRBD2 (5 bases). This CDR3 spans 16 amino acids. Trimming cost V 0 bases and J 9 bases, with 19 bases left between them. Germline CDR1 is SGHRS and CDR2 is YFSETQ.

This clonotype showed up many times. For the CDR3, the DNA is TGCGCCAGCAGCCAAGTCGCGGGACAGTATGGCTACACCTTC. Translated, it gives CASSQVAGQYGYTF. The chain is built from TRBV4-3 and TRBJ1-2, with TRBD1 identical over 7 bases. This CDR3 has 14 amino acids. CDR1 is LGHNA, CDR2 YSLEER, per germline. Trimming removed 1 base from V and 5 bases from J; junction bases left unmatched: 4.

This clonotype was recorded at least ten times. The chain recombines TRBV2 with TRBJ2-3; 7 bases map to TRBD2. Germline values: CDR1 SNHLY, CDR2 FYNNEI. This CDR3 is built from 16 residues. J lost 2 bases, V lost 3 bases, and 8 bases had no gene match. The DNA of the CDR3 is TGTGCCAGCAGTGAGTTGCGCGGGAGCTACACAGATACGCAGTATTTT. Protein: CASSELRGSYTDTQYF.

This clonotype has ten or more counts. This chain connects TRBV12-3 or TRBV12-4 to TRBJ1-2; no reliable D call. The CDR3 sequence is 13 residues long. Trimming left V 3 bases short and J 2 bases short, with 7 bases between. In DNA form, the CDR3 reads TGTGCCAGCAGTTTGCTGGAAAACTATGGCTACACCTTC. Encoded protein: CASSLLENYGYTF.

This clonotype showed up many times. V usage is TRBV20-1 and J usage is TRBJ1-3; D is unresolved. Germline values: CDR1 DFQATT, CDR2 SNEGSKA (reference sequence). The CDR3 length is 14 residues. Between the trimmed V and J ends, which lost 0 bases and 0 bases, there was a span of 6 bases. Here the CDR3 reads CSARDPLSGNTIYF. Here the CDR3 DNA reads TGCAGTGCTAGAGATCCCCTCTCTGGAAACACCATATATTTT.

This clonotype was seen at least ten times. V gene TRBV6-1 combines with J gene TRBJ2-5, with D possibly matching TRBD1 (5 bases). Looked up from germline, CDR1 is MNHNS and CDR2 is SASEGT. The CDR3 length is 13 residues. Trimming took 3 bases from V and 1 from J, leaving 6 bases between them. CDR3 bases: TGTGCCAGCAGTGAGACAGCCCAAGAGACCCAGTACTTC. It encodes CASSETAQETQYF.

This clonotype was detected many times. V and J are TRBV12-3 or TRBV12-4 and TRBJ1-1; D gene ambiguous. The CDR3 runs to 15 residues. Trimming shortened V by 4 bases and J by 5 bases, and 17 bases separated the two germline ends. CDR3 nucleotides: TGTGCCAGCAGTTCGAGGGAATCCCGAGGGACTGAAGCTTTCTTT. Translation gives CASSSRESRGTEAFF.

The gene calls are TRBV4-3 and TRBJ2-6; D is undetermined. V was shortened by 0 bases and J by 1 base, with 7 bases between the two germline ends. The V gene's germline CDR1 is LGHNA and CDR2 YSLEER. This CDR3 comprises 16 residues. In nucleotides, the CDR3 is TGCGCCAGCAGCCAAGATCCCGCGTCTGGGGCCAACGTCCTGACTTTC. It translates to CASSQDPASGANVLTF.

This chain uses TRBV15 with TRBJ1-5, with D possibly TRBD1 on 5 matching bases. Germline V lookup: CDR1 LNHNV, CDR2 YYDKDF (reference sequence). V lost 4 bases and J lost 7, with 11 bases in between. The CDR3 is 13 amino acids. In nucleotides, the CDR3 is TGTGCCACCAGCACCAGAAGGGGACAGCCCCAGCATTTT. Protein: CATSTRRGQPQHF.

In its sample, this clonotype was seen many times. The rearrangement links TRBV4-1 to TRBJ1-2; D ambiguous. The germline V and J ends were trimmed by 6 bases and 3 bases, with 23 bases remaining between them. Germline values: CDR1 MGHRA, CDR2 YSYEKL. This CDR3 has 17 residues. The CDR3 nucleotides are TGCGCCAGCAGACCCCCGGACGGCGATGGGCGATACTATGGCTACACCTTC. It specifies CASRPPDGDGRYYGYTF.

This clonotype was seen more than once but under ten times. The chain links TRBV12-5 to TRBJ2-7; D uncertain. The CDR3 sequence is 12 residues long. Trimming took off 1 base at V and 2 bases at J, with 3 bases between the two ends. Germline V gene lookup returns CDR1 LGHNT and CDR2 FRNRAP. The CDR3 protein is CASGLGTYEQYF. The CDR3 DNA is TGTGCTAGTGGTTTGGGAACCTACGAGCAGTACTTC.

The V and J genes are TRBV12-3 or TRBV12-4 and TRBJ1-4; D is unresolved. V dropped 3 bases and J dropped 8 bases, with 4 bases sitting between them. The CDR3 is 11 residues long. The CDR3 DNA sequence: TGTGCCAGCAGTTTCGGGGAAAAACTGTTTTTT. Its protein is CASSFGEKLFF.

This clonotype was counted at least ten times. The V call is TRBV29-1, the J call TRBJ2-7; D possibly corresponds to TRBD2 (5 bases). This CDR3 contains 13 residues. Trimming stripped 1 base from V and 4 bases from J, with 11 bases between. From germline, CDR1 is SQVTM and CDR2 ANQGSEA. This chain's CDR3 is CSVEGKAGYEQYF. CDR3 sequence (DNA): TGCAGCGTTGAAGGGAAGGCGGGTTACGAGCAGTACTTC.

This clonotype showed up just a few times. This chain connects TRBV9 to TRBJ2-3; the D gene is possibly TRBD2 (6 bases). The germline gives CDR1 SGDLS, CDR2 YYNGEE. The CDR3 is made up of 14 amino acids. The V gene lost 2 bases and the J gene lost 5 bases, with 12 bases spanning the gap. The CDR3 is CASSVLTAGDTQYF. As DNA, the CDR3 is TGTGCCAGCAGCGTCTTGACAGCGGGAGATACGCAGTATTTT.

This clonotype was seen only a few times. As DNA, the CDR3 is TGTGCCAGCAGTTCCACTTGGACCAAAGGGACCCAGTACTTC. Translating gives CASSSTWTKGTQYF. The rearrangement uses TRBV12-3 or TRBV12-4 and TRBJ2-5; no clear D. The CDR3 is made up of 14 amino acids. V lost 4 bases to trimming and J lost 7 bases, with 16 bases between them.